A selection of T cell receptor beta chains follows, all from one sample in a study of T cell repertoires and HLA-DP antigens. What these receptors recognize is not known. The protocol was immunoSEQ multiplex PCR, while the TCRdb copy is restricted to in-frame clones and leaves out a portion. In the table there are almost 90,000 clones, about 89% of which are singletons. Sequencing was carried out using CD4+ T cells from PBMCs. The origin of the receptors is a man between 50 and 59 years old in good health and CMV-seronegative. CDR3s include the opening cysteine and the closing phenylalanine or tryptophan. D genes are given only for firm matches. Where a row states a size, it is once, few, many or the class of an expanded clone; other rows omit it.

d_gene: TRBD2; v_gene: TRBV30; abundance: .; j_gene: TRBJ2-1; CDR3aa: CAWSAGLGGEQFF; CDR3nt: TGTGCCTGGAGTGCGGGACTAGGTGGTGAGCAGTTCTTC
d_gene: TRBD1; v_gene: TRBV7-9; abundance: .; j_gene: TRBJ2-2; CDR3aa: CASSQDRVAGELFF; CDR3nt: TGTGCCAGCAGCCAAGACAGGGTGGCCGGGGAGCTGTTTTTT
d_gene: TRBD1; v_gene: TRBV2; abundance: once; j_gene: TRBJ2-7; CDR3aa: CASSEGGTGGREQYF; CDR3nt: TGTGCCAGCAGTGAAGGGGGGACAGGGGGCAGGGAGCAGTACTTC
d_gene: .; v_gene: TRBV7-9; abundance: .; j_gene: TRBJ1-4; CDR3aa: CASSLYGHRGTGTEKLFF; CDR3nt: TGTGCCAGCAGCTTATATGGGCACCGGGGGACCGGGACTGAAAAACTGTTTTTT
d_gene: .; v_gene: TRBV29-1; abundance: .; j_gene: TRBJ2-7; CDR3aa: CSAGETYEQYF; CDR3nt: TGCAGCGCCGGAGAAACCTACGAGCAGTACTTC
d_gene: .; v_gene: TRBV28; abundance: .; j_gene: TRBJ2-5; CDR3aa: CASSLKGRLRGTQYF; CDR3nt: TGTGCCAGCAGTTTGAAAGGCCGCCTGAGGGGAACCCAGTACTTC
d_gene: .; v_gene: TRBV2; abundance: few; j_gene: TRBJ1-1; CDR3aa: CASSERVTAEAFF; CDR3nt: TGTGCCAGCAGTGAAAGGGTGACAGCTGAAGCTTTCTTT
d_gene: TRBD2; v_gene: TRBV11-3; abundance: .; j_gene: TRBJ2-3; CDR3aa: CASSLGTSGSRSDTQYF; CDR3nt: TGTGCCAGCAGCTTAGGGACTAGCGGGAGCAGGTCAGATACGCAGTATTTT
d_gene: .; v_gene: TRBV7-2; abundance: .; j_gene: TRBJ2-1; CDR3aa: CASSLSRQIYNEQFF; CDR3nt: TGTGCCAGCAGCTTAAGCAGGCAGATATACAATGAGCAGTTCTTC
d_gene: .; v_gene: TRBV11-2; abundance: .; j_gene: TRBJ2-7; CDR3aa: CASSALGVPYEQYF; CDR3nt: TGTGCCAGCAGCGCCTTAGGGGTACCCTACGAGCAGTACTTC
d_gene: .; v_gene: TRBV29-1; abundance: .; j_gene: TRBJ1-1; CDR3aa: CSVEQGWNEAFF; CDR3nt: TGCAGCGTTGAGCAGGGCTGGAATGAAGCTTTCTTT
d_gene: TRBD2; v_gene: TRBV5-1; abundance: .; j_gene: TRBJ2-1; CDR3aa: CASSLLAGDPNEQFF; CDR3nt: TGCGCCAGCAGCTTGTTGGCGGGAGACCCCAATGAGCAGTTCTTC
d_gene: TRBD1; v_gene: TRBV28; abundance: .; j_gene: TRBJ2-7; CDR3aa: CASSLTGGIYEQYF; CDR3nt: TGTGCCAGCAGTTTGACAGGGGGGATCTACGAGCAGTACTTC
d_gene: .; v_gene: TRBV7-8; abundance: .; j_gene: TRBJ2-3; CDR3aa: CASSPRVHPDTQYF; CDR3nt: TGTGCCAGCAGCCCCCGAGTCCATCCCGATACGCAGTATTTT
d_gene: .; v_gene: TRBV7-2; abundance: .; j_gene: TRBJ2-3; CDR3aa: CASSLARADTQYF; CDR3nt: TGTGCCAGCAGCTTAGCCAGGGCGGATACGCAGTATTTT
d_gene: .; v_gene: TRBV6-5; abundance: .; j_gene: TRBJ1-5; CDR3aa: CASSYSRGQPQHF; CDR3nt: TGTGCCAGCAGTTACTCTCGAGGTCAGCCCCAGCATTTT
d_gene: TRBD1; v_gene: TRBV4-2; abundance: .; j_gene: TRBJ2-6; CDR3aa: CASSPQGTGANVLTF; CDR3nt: TGTGCCAGCAGCCCACAGGGGACTGGGGCCAACGTCCTGACTTTC
d_gene: .; v_gene: TRBV20-1; abundance: .; j_gene: TRBJ1-4; CDR3aa: CSAWVSEKLFF; CDR3nt: TGCAGTGCTTGGGTATCAGAAAAACTGTTTTTT
d_gene: TRBD2; v_gene: TRBV28; abundance: .; j_gene: TRBJ2-7; CDR3aa: CASNLAGDRNEQYF; CDR3nt: TGTGCCAGCAACCTAGCGGGAGACCGCAACGAGCAGTACTTC
d_gene: .; v_gene: TRBV27; abundance: .; j_gene: TRBJ1-2; CDR3aa: CASSPRVAWGYTF; CDR3nt: TGTGCCAGCAGTCCGAGGGTCGCTTGGGGGTACACCTTC
d_gene: .; v_gene: TRBV28; abundance: few; j_gene: TRBJ2-2; CDR3aa: CASSLPQAGTGELFF; CDR3nt: TGTGCCAGCAGTTTGCCACAGGCAGGCACCGGGGAGCTGTTTTTT
d_gene: TRBD1; v_gene: TRBV7-2; abundance: .; j_gene: TRBJ2-7; CDR3aa: CASSQGTGSSYEQYF; CDR3nt: TGTGCCAGCAGCCAAGGGACAGGAAGCTCCTACGAGCAGTACTTC
d_gene: TRBD2; v_gene: TRBV4-3; abundance: .; j_gene: TRBJ2-6; CDR3aa: CASSQGTSGGHISSGANVLTF; CDR3nt: TGCGCCAGCAGCCAGGGAACTAGCGGGGGCCATATAAGCTCTGGGGCCAACGTCCTGACTTTC
d_gene: .; v_gene: TRBV7-2; abundance: once; j_gene: TRBJ1-6; CDR3aa: CASSSVISSSPLHF; CDR3nt: TGTGCCAGCAGCTCAGTCATTTCGTCGTCACCCCTCCACTTT
d_gene: .; v_gene: TRBV27; abundance: .; j_gene: TRBJ1-1; CDR3aa: CASQPGTNTEAFF; CDR3nt: TGTGCCAGCCAACCAGGTACGAACACTGAAGCTTTCTTT
d_gene: TRBD2; v_gene: TRBV5-4; abundance: .; j_gene: TRBJ2-5; CDR3aa: CASSRGTSGAPKTQYF; CDR3nt: TGTGCCAGCAGCCGAGGGACTAGCGGGGCCCCGAAGACCCAGTACTTC
d_gene: .; v_gene: TRBV28; abundance: .; j_gene: TRBJ1-2; CDR3aa: CASTSAGFNYGYTF; CDR3nt: TGTGCCAGCACCAGTGCAGGGTTTAACTATGGCTACACCTTC
d_gene: .; v_gene: TRBV19; abundance: .; j_gene: TRBJ1-1; CDR3aa: CASSSPGSKNTEAFF; CDR3nt: TGTGCCAGTAGTTCCCCCGGCAGTAAGAACACTGAAGCTTTCTTT
d_gene: .; v_gene: TRBV15; abundance: .; j_gene: TRBJ2-6; CDR3aa: CATSGVLGGYIDNSGANVLTF; CDR3nt: TGTGCCACCAGCGGGGTGTTGGGGGGCTATATTGACAACTCTGGGGCCAACGTCCTGACTTTC
d_gene: TRBD2; v_gene: TRBV2; abundance: .; j_gene: TRBJ2-1; CDR3aa: CASRTSGNNEQFF; CDR3nt: TGTGCCAGCCGGACTAGCGGTAACAATGAGCAGTTCTTC
d_gene: TRBD2; v_gene: TRBV18; abundance: .; j_gene: TRBJ2-1; CDR3aa: CASSLRRLAGDNEQFF; CDR3nt: TGTGCCAGCTCACTACGTCGACTAGCGGGGGACAATGAGCAGTTCTTC
d_gene: .; v_gene: TRBV14; abundance: .; j_gene: TRBJ1-1; CDR3aa: CASSQVYGGTEAFF; CDR3nt: TGTGCCAGCAGCCAAGTGTATGGGGGTACTGAAGCTTTCTTT
d_gene: .; v_gene: TRBV25-1; abundance: .; j_gene: TRBJ2-1; CDR3aa: CASSVDSGAHNEQFF; CDR3nt: TGTGCCAGCAGTGTGGACAGCGGAGCCCACAATGAGCAGTTCTTC
d_gene: TRBD2; v_gene: TRBV10-1; abundance: once; j_gene: TRBJ2-7; CDR3aa: CASSEPRGSAGAKQYF; CDR3nt: TGCGCCAGCAGTGAGCCCCGGGGGAGTGCGGGAGCCAAGCAGTACTTC
d_gene: .; v_gene: TRBV13; abundance: .; j_gene: TRBJ2-1; CDR3aa: CASSLTPRQSNEQFF; CDR3nt: TGTGCCAGCAGCTTAACGCCGCGTCAGAGCAATGAGCAGTTCTTC
d_gene: .; v_gene: TRBV6-5; abundance: many; j_gene: TRBJ1-2; CDR3aa: CASSYTGNSNYGYTF; CDR3nt: TGTGCCAGCAGTTACACTGGGAATTCCAACTATGGCTACACCTTC
d_gene: .; v_gene: TRBV7-2; abundance: .; j_gene: TRBJ1-5; CDR3aa: CARRSGNQPQHF; CDR3nt: TGTGCCAGGAGGAGTGGCAATCAGCCCCAGCATTTT
d_gene: .; v_gene: TRBV9; abundance: .; j_gene: TRBJ2-7; CDR3aa: CASSVDSGHEQYF; CDR3nt: TGTGCCAGCAGCGTAGATTCCGGTCACGAGCAGTACTTC
d_gene: .; v_gene: TRBV7-2; abundance: .; j_gene: TRBJ2-1; CDR3aa: CASSRGRGNSYNEQFF; CDR3nt: TGTGCCAGCAGCCGGGGACGCGGAAACTCCTACAATGAGCAGTTCTTC
d_gene: .; v_gene: TRBV10-1; abundance: .; j_gene: TRBJ2-7; CDR3aa: CASSPVPQGSSSWDYEQYF; CDR3nt: TGCGCCAGCAGCCCGGTCCCACAGGGTTCCTCATCCTGGGACTACGAGCAGTACTTC
d_gene: TRBD2; v_gene: TRBV19; abundance: once; j_gene: TRBJ2-2; CDR3aa: CASSGTRPNTGELFF; CDR3nt: TGTGCCAGTAGTGGGACTAGACCTAACACCGGGGAGCTGTTTTTT
d_gene: TRBD2; v_gene: TRBV11-2; abundance: .; j_gene: TRBJ2-1; CDR3aa: CASSFYPHPGTSEGNEQFF; CDR3nt: TGTGCCAGCAGCTTCTACCCCCACCCCGGGACTAGCGAGGGTAATGAGCAGTTCTTC
d_gene: TRBD2; v_gene: TRBV19; abundance: .; j_gene: TRBJ2-1; CDR3aa: CASMTGSGATFNEQFF; CDR3nt: TGTGCCAGTATGACCGGTAGCGGGGCTACATTCAATGAGCAGTTCTTC
d_gene: .; v_gene: TRBV6-1; abundance: .; j_gene: TRBJ1-2; CDR3aa: CASSEAAGRINYGYTF; CDR3nt: TGTGCCAGCAGTGAAGCGGCGGGACGGATTAACTATGGCTACACCTTC
d_gene: .; v_gene: TRBV27; abundance: .; j_gene: TRBJ2-1; CDR3aa: CASSYAGAIEQFF; CDR3nt: TGTGCCAGCAGTTATGCGGGTGCGATTGAGCAGTTCTTC
d_gene: .; v_gene: TRBV28; abundance: .; j_gene: TRBJ2-3; CDR3aa: CASSLSSLFPTYF; CDR3nt: TGTGCCAGCAGTTTATCTTCCCTCTTCCCCACATATTTT
d_gene: .; v_gene: TRBV5-8; abundance: .; j_gene: TRBJ2-1; CDR3aa: CASRRSERSYNEQFF; CDR3nt: TGTGCCAGCAGGCGTAGCGAGAGGTCCTACAATGAGCAGTTCTTC
d_gene: TRBD1; v_gene: TRBV28; abundance: .; j_gene: TRBJ2-7; CDR3aa: CASSQTGDSGYEQYF; CDR3nt: TGTGCCAGCAGTCAAACCGGGGACAGCGGCTACGAGCAGTACTTC
d_gene: .; v_gene: TRBV5-1; abundance: .; j_gene: TRBJ2-5; CDR3aa: CASSIGETQYF; CDR3nt: TGCGCCAGCAGTATTGGGGAGACCCAGTACTTC